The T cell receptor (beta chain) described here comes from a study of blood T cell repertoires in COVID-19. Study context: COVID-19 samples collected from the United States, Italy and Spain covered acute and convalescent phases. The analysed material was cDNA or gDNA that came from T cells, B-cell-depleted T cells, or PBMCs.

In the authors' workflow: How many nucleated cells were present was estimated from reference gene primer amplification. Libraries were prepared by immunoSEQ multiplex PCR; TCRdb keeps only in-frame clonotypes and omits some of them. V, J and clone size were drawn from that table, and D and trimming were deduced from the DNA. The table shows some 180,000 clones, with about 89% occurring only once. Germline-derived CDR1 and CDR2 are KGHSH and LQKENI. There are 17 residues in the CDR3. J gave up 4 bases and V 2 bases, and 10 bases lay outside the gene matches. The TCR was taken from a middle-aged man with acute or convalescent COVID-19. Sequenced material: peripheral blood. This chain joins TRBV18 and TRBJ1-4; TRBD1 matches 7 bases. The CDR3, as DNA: TGTGCCAGCTCACCATACCAGGGGGAGAGTAATAATGAAAAACTGTTTTTT. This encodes CASSPYQGESNNEKLFF.